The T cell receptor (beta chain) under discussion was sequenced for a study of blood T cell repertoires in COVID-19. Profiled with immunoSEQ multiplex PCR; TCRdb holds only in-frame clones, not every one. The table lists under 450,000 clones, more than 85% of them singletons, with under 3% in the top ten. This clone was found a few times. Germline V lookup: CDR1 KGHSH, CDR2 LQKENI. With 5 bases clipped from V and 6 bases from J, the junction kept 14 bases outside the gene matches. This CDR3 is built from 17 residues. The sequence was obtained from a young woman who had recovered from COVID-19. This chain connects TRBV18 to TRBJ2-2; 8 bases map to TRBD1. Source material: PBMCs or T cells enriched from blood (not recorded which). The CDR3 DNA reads TGTGCCAGCTCAAAAAACACAGGGGGTGCTTCCGCCGGGGAGCTGTTTTTT. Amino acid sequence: CASSKNTGGASAGELFF.